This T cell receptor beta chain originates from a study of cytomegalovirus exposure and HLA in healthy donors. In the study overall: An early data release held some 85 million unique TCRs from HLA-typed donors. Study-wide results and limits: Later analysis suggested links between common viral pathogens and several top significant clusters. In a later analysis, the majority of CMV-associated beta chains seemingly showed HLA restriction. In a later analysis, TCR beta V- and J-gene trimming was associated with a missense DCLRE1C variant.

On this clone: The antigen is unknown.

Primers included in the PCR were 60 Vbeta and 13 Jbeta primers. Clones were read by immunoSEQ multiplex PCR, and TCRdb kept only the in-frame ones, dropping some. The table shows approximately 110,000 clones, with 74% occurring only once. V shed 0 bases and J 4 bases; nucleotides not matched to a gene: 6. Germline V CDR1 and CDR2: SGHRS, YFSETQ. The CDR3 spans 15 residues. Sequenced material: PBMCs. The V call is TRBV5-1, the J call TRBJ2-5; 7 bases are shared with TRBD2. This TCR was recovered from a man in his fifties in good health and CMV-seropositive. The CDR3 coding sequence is TGCGCCAGCAGCTTGGTGGGGGAGGGAGCAGAGACCCAGTACTTC. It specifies CASSLVGEGAETQYF. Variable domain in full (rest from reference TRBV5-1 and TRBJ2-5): KAGVTQTPRYLIKTRGQQVTLSCSPISGHRSVSWYQQTPGQGLQFLFEYFSETQRNKGNFPGRFSGRQFSNSRSEMNVSTLELGDSALYLCASSLVGEGAETQYFGPGTRLLVL.